This T cell receptor (beta chain) was profiled in a study of naive and memory T cell subsets. Findings and limits, study-wide: Possibly reflecting memory cells re-expressing CD45RA, a few larger clonotypes occurred in naive repertoires, especially CD8.

This clonotype has ten or more counts. The antigen is undetermined. Both TRBC1 and TRBC2 were covered by a beta constant-region primer of two equimolar oligonucleotides. Nested alpha and beta constant-region primers with the SP2 primer drove four PCR rounds on ligated cDNA. TCRdb called the UMI-ligation and nested PCR reads again in MiXCR, with one record for every CDR3 protein. The sample includes approximately 100,000 distinct CDR3 sequences, around 15% seen only once; the top ten take approximately 3%. V was cut by 7 bases and J by 3 bases, with 15 bases left in between. The CDR3 is made up of 15 amino acids. In germline, CDR1 is MNHEY, CDR2 SVGEGT.

This receptor was identified in a human donor in good health. V and J are TRBV6-2 or TRBV6-3 and TRBJ2-2; the D is unclear. The sample taken for sequencing was naive CD8+ T cells from blood. The CDR3 DNA is TGTGCCAGCATTTTCCCGGACGAATACACCGGGGAGCTGTTTTTT. Its protein product is CASIFPDEYTGELFF.